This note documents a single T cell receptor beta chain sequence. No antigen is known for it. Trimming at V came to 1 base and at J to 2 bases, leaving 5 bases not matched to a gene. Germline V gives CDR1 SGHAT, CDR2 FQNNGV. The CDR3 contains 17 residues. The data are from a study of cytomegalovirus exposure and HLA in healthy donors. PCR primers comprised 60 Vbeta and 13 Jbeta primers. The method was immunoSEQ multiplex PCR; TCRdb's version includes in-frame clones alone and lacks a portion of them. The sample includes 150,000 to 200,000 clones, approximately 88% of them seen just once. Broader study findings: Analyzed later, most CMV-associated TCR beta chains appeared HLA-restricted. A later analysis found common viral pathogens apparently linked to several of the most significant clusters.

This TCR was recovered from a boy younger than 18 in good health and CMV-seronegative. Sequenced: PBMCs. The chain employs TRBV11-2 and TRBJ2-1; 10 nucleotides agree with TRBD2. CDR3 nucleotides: TGTGCCAGCAGCTTAGGACTTCTAGCGGGGGCCTACAATGAGCAGTTCTTC. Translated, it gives CASSLGLLAGAYNEQFF.